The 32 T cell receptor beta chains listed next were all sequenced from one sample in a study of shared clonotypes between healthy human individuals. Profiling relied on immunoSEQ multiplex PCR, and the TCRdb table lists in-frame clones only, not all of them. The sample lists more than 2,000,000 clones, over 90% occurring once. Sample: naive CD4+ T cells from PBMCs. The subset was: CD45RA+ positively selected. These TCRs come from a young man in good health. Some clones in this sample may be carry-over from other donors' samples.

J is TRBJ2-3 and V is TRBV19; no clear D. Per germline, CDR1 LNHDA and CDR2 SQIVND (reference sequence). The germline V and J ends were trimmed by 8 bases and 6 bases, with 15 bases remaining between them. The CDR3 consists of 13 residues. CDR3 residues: CASQVAASDTQYF. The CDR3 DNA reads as TGTGCCAGTCAAGTGGCAGCGAGCGATACGCAGTATTTT.

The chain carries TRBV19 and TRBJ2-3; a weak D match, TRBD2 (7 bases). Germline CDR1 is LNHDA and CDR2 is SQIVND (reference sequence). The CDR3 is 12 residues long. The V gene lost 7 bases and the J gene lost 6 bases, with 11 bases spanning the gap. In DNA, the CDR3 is TGTGCCAGTATAGGGGGAGGGGATACGCAGTATTTT. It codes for CASIGGGDTQYF.

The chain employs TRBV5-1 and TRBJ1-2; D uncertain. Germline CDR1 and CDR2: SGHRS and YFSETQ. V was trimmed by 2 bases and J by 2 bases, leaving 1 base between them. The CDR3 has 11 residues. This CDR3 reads CASSFNYGYTF. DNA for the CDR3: TGCGCCAGCAGCTTCAACTATGGCTACACCTTC.

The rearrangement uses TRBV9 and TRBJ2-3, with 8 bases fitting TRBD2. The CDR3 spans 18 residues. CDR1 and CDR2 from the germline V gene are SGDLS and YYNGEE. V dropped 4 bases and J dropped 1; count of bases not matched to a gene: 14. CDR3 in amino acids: CASSPGTSVNYGTDTQYF. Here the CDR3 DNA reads TGTGCCAGCAGCCCAGGGACTAGTGTCAACTACGGCACAGATACGCAGTATTTT.

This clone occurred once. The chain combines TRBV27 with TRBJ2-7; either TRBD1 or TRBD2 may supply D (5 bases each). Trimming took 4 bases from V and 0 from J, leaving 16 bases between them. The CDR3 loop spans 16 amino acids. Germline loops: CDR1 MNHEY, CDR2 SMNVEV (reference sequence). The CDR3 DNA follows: TGTGCCAGCAGTTGGGACGGCCCTAGAGGCTCCTACGAGCAGTACTTC. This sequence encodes CASSWDGPRGSYEQYF.

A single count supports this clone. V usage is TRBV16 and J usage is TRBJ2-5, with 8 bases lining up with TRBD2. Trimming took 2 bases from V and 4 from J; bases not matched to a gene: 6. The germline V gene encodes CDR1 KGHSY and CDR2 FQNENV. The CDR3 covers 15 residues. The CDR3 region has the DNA TGTGCCAGCAGCCAACGGGGGCTAGCGGGAGAGACCCAGTACTTC. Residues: CASSQRGLAGETQYF.

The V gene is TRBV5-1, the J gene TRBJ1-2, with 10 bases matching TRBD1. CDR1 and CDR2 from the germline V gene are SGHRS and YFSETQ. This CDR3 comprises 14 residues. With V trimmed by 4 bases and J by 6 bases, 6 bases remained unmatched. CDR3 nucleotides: TGCGCCAGCAGCCAGGGACAGGGGATCAATGGCTACACCTTC. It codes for CASSQGQGINGYTF.

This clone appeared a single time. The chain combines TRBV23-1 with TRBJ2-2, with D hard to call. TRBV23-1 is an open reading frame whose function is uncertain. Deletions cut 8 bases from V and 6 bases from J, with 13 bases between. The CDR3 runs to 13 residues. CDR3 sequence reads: CASVFLRPGELFF. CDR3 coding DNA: TGCGCCAGCGTCTTTCTACGTCCCGGGGAGCTGTTTTTT.

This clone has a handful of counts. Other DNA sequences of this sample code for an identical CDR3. CDR3 coding DNA: TGTGCCAGCAGTAGATCAACAGGGGAGCTGTTTTTT. It encodes CASSRSTGELFF. The gene calls are TRBV2 and TRBJ2-2; D remains ambiguous. The length of the CDR3 is 12 residues. Trimming removed 5 bases at V and 8 bases at J, with 9 bases between. The V gene's germline CDR1 is SNHLY and CDR2 FYNNEI.

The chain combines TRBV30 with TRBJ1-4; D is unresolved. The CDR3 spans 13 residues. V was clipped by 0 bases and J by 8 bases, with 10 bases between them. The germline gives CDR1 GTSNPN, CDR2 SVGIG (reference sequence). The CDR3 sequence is CAWSVIDGEKLFF. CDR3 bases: TGTGCCTGGAGTGTAATCGACGGCGAAAAACTGTTTTTT. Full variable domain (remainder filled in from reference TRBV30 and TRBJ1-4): SQTIHQWPATLVQPVGSPLSLECTVEGTSNPNLYWYRQAAGRGLQLLFYSVGIGQISSEVPQNLSASRPQDRQFILSSKKLLLSDSGFYLCAWSVIDGEKLFFGSGTQLSVL.

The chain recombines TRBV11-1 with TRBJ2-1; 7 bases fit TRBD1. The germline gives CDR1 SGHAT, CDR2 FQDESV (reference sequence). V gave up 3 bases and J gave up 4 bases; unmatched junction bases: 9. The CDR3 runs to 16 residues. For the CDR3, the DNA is TGTGCCAGCAGCTTCCGGGACAGTCGGGTATACAATGAGCAGTTCTTC. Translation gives CASSFRDSRVYNEQFF.

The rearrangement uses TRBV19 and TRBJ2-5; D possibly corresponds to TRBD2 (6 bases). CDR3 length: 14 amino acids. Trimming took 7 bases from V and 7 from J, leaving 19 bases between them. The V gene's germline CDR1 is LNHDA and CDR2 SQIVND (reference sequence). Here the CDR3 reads CASMEGLSARTQYF. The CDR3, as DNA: TGTGCCAGTATGGAGGGCCTCTCGGCGCGGACCCAGTACTTC.

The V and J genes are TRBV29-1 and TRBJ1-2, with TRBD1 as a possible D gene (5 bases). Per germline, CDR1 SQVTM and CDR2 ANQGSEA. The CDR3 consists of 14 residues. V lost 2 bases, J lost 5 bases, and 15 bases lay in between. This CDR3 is CSVERGRARYGYTF. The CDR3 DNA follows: TGCAGCGTTGAAAGAGGCAGGGCGAGGTATGGCTACACCTTC.

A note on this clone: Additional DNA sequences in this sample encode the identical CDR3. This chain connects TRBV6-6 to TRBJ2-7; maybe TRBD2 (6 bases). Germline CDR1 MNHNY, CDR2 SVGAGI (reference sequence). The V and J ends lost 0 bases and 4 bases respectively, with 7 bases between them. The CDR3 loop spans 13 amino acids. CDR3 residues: CASSYSRGYEQYF. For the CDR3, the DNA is TGTGCCAGCAGTTACTCACGGGGGTACGAGCAGTACTTC.

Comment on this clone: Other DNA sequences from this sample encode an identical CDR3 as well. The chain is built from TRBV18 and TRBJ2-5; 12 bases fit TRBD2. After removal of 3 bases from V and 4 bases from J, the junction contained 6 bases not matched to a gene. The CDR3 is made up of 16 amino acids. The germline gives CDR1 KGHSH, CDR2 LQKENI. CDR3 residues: CASSPVTSGSGETQYF. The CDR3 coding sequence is TGTGCCAGCTCACCCGTGACTAGCGGGAGTGGAGAGACCCAGTACTTC.

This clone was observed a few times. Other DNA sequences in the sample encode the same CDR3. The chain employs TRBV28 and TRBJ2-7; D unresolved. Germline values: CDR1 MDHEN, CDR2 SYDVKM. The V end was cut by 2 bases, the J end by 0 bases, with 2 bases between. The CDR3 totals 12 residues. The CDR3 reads CASSLASYEQYF. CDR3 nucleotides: TGTGCCAGCAGTTTAGCCTCCTACGAGCAGTACTTC. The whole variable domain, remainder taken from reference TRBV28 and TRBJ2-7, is DVKVTQSSRYLVKRTGEKVFLECVQDMDHENMFWYRQDPGLGLRLIYFSYDVKMKEKGDIPEGYSVSREKKERFSLILESASTNQTSMYLCASSLASYEQYFGPGTRLTVT.

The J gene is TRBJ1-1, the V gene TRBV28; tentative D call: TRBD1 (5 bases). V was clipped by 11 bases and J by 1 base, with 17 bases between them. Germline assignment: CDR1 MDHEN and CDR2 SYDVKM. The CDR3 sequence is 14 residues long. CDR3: CAGTGGVKNTEAFF. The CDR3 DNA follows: TGTGCCGGAACCGGAGGGGTCAAGAACACTGAAGCTTTCTTT.

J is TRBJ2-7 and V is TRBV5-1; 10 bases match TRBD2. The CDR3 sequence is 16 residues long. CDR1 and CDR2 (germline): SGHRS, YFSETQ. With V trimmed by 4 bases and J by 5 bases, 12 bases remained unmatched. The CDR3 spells CASSGGAGTSVDEQYF. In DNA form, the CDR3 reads TGCGCCAGCAGCGGAGGAGCCGGGACTAGCGTAGACGAGCAGTACTTC. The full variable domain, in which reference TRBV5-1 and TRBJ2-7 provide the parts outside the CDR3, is KAGVTQTPRYLIKTRGQQVTLSCSPISGHRSVSWYQQTPGQGLQFLFEYFSETQRNKGNFPGRFSGRQFSNSRSEMNVSTLELGDSALYLCASSGGAGTSVDEQYFGPGTRLTVT.

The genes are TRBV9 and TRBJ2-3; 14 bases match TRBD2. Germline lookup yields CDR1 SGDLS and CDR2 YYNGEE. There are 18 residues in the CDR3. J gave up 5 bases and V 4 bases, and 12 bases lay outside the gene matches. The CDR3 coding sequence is TGTGCCAGCAGCTACTCCGGTGGGACTAGCGGGAGTAGAGATACGCAGTATTTT. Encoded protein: CASSYSGGTSGSRDTQYF.

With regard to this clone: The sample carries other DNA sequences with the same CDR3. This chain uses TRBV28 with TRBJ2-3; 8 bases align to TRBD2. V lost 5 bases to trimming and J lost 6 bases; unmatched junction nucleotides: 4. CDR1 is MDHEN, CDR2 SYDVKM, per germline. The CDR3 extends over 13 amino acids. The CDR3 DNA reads TGTGCCAGCAGTAGCGGGAGTACCGATACGCAGTATTTT. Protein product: CASSSGSTDTQYF.

The CDR3 spells CASSIGGSRGTANYGYTF. CDR3 nucleotides: TGTGCCAGCAGCATAGGGGGCTCGCGAGGGACAGCTAACTATGGCTACACCTTC. The chain combines TRBV7-6 with TRBJ1-2; TRBD1 aligns across 7 bases. Germline loops: CDR1 SGHVS, CDR2 FNYEAQ. The CDR3 has 18 amino acids. With 5 bases clipped from V and 0 bases from J, the junction kept 15 bases outside the gene matches.

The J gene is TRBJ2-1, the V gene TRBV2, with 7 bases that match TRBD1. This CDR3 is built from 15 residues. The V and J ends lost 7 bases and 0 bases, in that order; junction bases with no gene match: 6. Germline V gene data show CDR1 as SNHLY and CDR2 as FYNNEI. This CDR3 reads CASTTTGVSYNEQFF. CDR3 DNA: TGTGCCAGCACCACCACAGGGGTCTCCTACAATGAGCAGTTCTTC. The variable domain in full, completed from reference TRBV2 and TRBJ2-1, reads EPEVTQTPSHQVTQMGQEVILRCVPISNHLYFYWYRQILGQKVEFLVSFYNNEISEKSEIFDDQFSVERPDGSNFTLKIRSTKLEDSAMYFCASTTTGVSYNEQFFGPGTRLTVL.

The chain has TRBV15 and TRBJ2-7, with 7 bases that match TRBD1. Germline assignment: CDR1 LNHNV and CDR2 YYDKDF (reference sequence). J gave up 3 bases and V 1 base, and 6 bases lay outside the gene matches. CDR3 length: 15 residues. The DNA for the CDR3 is TGTGCCACCAGCAGAGGACAGGGTCAACGCTACGAGCAGTACTTC. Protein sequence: CATSRGQGQRYEQYF.

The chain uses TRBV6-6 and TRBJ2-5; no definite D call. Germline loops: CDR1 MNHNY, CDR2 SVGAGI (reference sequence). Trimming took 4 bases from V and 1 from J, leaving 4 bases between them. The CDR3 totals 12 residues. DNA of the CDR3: TGTGCCAGCAGTTGGCTCCAAGAGACCCAGTACTTC. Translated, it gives CASSWLQETQYF.

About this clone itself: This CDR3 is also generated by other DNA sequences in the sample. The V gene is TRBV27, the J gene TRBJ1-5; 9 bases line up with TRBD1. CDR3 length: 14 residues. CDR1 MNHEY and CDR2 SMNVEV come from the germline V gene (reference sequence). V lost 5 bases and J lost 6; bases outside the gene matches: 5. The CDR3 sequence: CASSPRQGVQPQHF. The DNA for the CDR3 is TGTGCCAGCAGTCCCCGACAGGGGGTTCAGCCCCAGCATTTT.

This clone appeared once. The CDR3 protein is CASSVTATGNEQFF. In DNA, the CDR3 is TGTGCCAGCTCAGTTACTGCGACAGGTAATGAGCAGTTCTTC. The J gene is TRBJ2-1, the V gene TRBV18; perhaps TRBD1 as D (6 bases). Germline CDR1 is KGHSH and CDR2 is LQKENI. The CDR3 has 14 amino acids. Trimming stripped 5 bases from V and 7 bases from J, with 15 bases between. Full variable domain (remainder filled in from reference TRBV18 and TRBJ2-1): NAGVMQNPRHLVRRRGQEARLRCSPMKGHSHVYWYRQLPEEGLKFMVYLQKENIIDESGMPKERFSAEFPKEGPSILRIQQVVRGDSAAYFCASSVTATGNEQFFGPGTRLTVL.

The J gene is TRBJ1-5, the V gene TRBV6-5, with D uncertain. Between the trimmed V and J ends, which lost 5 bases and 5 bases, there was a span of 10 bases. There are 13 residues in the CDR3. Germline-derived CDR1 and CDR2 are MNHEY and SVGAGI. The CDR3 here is CASSDTRDQPQHF. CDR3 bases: TGTGCCAGCAGTGATACAAGGGATCAGCCCCAGCATTTT.

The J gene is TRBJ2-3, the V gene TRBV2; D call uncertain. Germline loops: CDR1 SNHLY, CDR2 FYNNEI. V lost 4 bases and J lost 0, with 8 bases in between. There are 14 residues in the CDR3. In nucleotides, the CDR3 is TGTGCCAGCAGTGCCAGTATAAGCACAGATACGCAGTATTTT. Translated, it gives CASSASISTDTQYF. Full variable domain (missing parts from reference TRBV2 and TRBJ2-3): EPEVTQTPSHQVTQMGQEVILRCVPISNHLYFYWYRQILGQKVEFLVSFYNNEISEKSEIFDDQFSVERPDGSNFTLKIRSTKLEDSAMYFCASSASISTDTQYFGPGTRLTVL.

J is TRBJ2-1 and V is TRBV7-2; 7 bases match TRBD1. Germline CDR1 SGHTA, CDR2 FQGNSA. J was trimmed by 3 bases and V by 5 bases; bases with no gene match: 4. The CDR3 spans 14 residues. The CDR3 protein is CASSTRQGYNEQFF. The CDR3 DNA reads TGTGCCAGCAGCACCAGACAGGGCTACAATGAGCAGTTCTTC.

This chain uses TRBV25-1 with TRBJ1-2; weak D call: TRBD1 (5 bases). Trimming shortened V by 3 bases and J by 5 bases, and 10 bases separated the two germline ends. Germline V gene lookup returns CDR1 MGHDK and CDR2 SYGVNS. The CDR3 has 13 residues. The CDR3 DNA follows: TGTGCCAGCAGTGAGGGGACTGATTATGGCTACACCTTC. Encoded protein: CASSEGTDYGYTF.

The CDR3 DNA reads as TGTGCCAGCAGTTGGAGACTAGCGGGGCGTTCTCTCACAGATACGCAGTATTTT. It translates to CASSWRLAGRSLTDTQYF. The V gene is TRBV27, the J gene TRBJ2-3; the match to TRBD2 covers 11 bases. The CDR3 is 18 residues long. The germline V gene encodes CDR1 MNHEY and CDR2 SMNVEV (reference sequence). V lost 4 bases to trimming and J lost 2 bases; unmatched junction nucleotides: 11.

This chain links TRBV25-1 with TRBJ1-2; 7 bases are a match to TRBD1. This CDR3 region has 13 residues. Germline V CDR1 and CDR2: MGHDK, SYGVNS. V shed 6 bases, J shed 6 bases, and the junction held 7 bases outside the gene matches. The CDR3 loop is CASSGQEVHGYTF. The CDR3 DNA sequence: TGTGCCAGCAGCGGACAGGAGGTCCATGGCTACACCTTC.